Listed here is a single TCR beta chain. Sequencing was performed with immunoSEQ multiplex PCR; in TCRdb, only in-frame clones are kept and a portion is missing. The sample has approximately 94,000 clones, around four fifths seen once. These data originate in a study of blood T cell repertoires in COVID-19. About the study: T cells, B-cell-depleted T cells, or PBMCs supplied cDNA or gDNA.

Germline CDR1 reads LNHDA; CDR2 reads SQIVND (reference sequence). The CDR3 runs to 14 residues. V gave up 5 bases and J gave up 6 bases, with 14 bases separating them. The gene calls are TRBV19 and TRBJ2-4; TRBD2 is a possible D gene (5 bases). This clonotype originated in a man aged 65 to 85 with active or convalescent COVID-19. Sequencing was performed on peripheral blood. The CDR3 DNA is TGTGCCAGTAGTCTGGGAGACCAAGCAAACATTCAGTACTTC. Its protein product is CASSLGDQANIQYF.